This T cell receptor (beta chain) was retrieved from a study of OX40 agonist ivuxolimab in advanced cancers. TCRdb's copy holds only in-frame clones and misses some; the assay was immunoSEQ multiplex PCR. The top ten clones hold 4% to 4.5% of a sample with tens of thousands of clones, about 89% of them seen once. Sample: CD4+ or CD8+ T cells sorted from blood, taken in a trial of the OX40 agonist ivuxolimab. The TCR originated in an adult with an advanced solid tumor such as melanoma, head and neck, liver or kidney cancer.

CDR3 nucleotides: TGTGCCAGCAGCCAAGATCTTGGGACAGGGCAGTACTTC. This translates into CASSQDLGTGQYF. The chain is built from TRBV14 and TRBJ2-7, with TRBD1 identical over 8 bases. V lost 0 bases to trimming and J lost 9 bases; unmatched junction nucleotides: 4. Germline assignment: CDR1 SGHDN and CDR2 FVKESK. The CDR3 loop spans 13 amino acids.